This T cell receptor (beta chain) is drawn from a study of blood T cell repertoires in COVID-19. Enrolment of Seattle patients took place during active infection, and they were followed longitudinally. Per the study methods: How many nucleated cells were present was estimated from reference gene primer amplification. Profiling relied on immunoSEQ multiplex PCR, and the TCRdb table lists in-frame clones only, not all of them. V, J and clone size are taken as reported in that table, and D and trimming were inferred from the DNA itself. The table records some 250,000 clones, 75% to 85% of them present only once. Trimming left V 0 bases short and J 1 base short, with 6 bases between. The CDR3 contains 14 residues. CDR1 is MNHEY, CDR2 SVGAGI, per germline.

The rearrangement links TRBV6-5 to TRBJ1-2; D is ambiguous. The TCR sequence derives from a woman at least 80 years old with COVID-19, enrolled during active disease. The sequenced sample was peripheral blood. CDR3 sequence: CASSYSRDNYGYTF. DNA for the CDR3: TGTGCCAGCAGTTACTCTCGGGATAACTATGGCTACACCTTC.